Listed here are 14 T cell receptor beta chains from one sample, sequenced in a study of T cell changes during pregnancy in multiple sclerosis. Method: immunoSEQ multiplex PCR; TCRdb's copy keeps in-frame clones and lacks some. In the table there are some 37,000 clones, 80% to 95% of which are singletons. Sequenced material: CD4+ T cells from peripheral blood mononuclear cells, taken after pregnancy. These TCRs come from a female donor in good health, enrolled as a control in a pregnancy study.

This chain joins TRBV5-1 and TRBJ2-1; possible D gene TRBD2, 6 bases. Trimming took off 0 bases at V and 7 bases at J, with 14 bases between the two ends. The CDR3 runs to 15 residues. CDR1 is SGHRS, CDR2 YFSETQ, per germline. The CDR3, as DNA: TGCGCCAGCAGCTTGGTCGGGAGCGGAAGGAATGAGCAGTTCTTC. It specifies CASSLVGSGRNEQFF.

This chain links TRBV30 with TRBJ1-6; TRBD1 is a possible D gene (6 bases). The V gene lost 1 base and the J gene lost 9 bases, with 10 bases spanning the gap. This CDR3 has 13 residues. The germline V gene has CDR1 GTSNPN and CDR2 SVGIG (reference sequence). Written as DNA, the CDR3 is TGTGCCTGGAGTGGACAGGTTGGTTCACCCCTCCACTTT. The encoded protein is CAWSGQVGSPLHF.

This chain connects TRBV2 to TRBJ2-6, with D tentatively TRBD1 (5 bases). Trimming pared 4 bases from V and 1 base from J, leaving 11 bases between. This CDR3 has 16 residues. CDR1 and CDR2 (germline): SNHLY, FYNNEI. The CDR3 nucleotides read TGTGCCAGCAGTGCTAGGGGAACGTCTGGGGCCAACGTCCTGACTTTC. Its protein product is CASSARGTSGANVLTF.

The sample holds a few counts of this clone. The chain employs TRBV30 and TRBJ1-5, with D possibly matching TRBD1 (6 bases). Between the trimmed V and J ends, which lost 3 bases and 2 bases, there was a span of 14 bases. Per germline, CDR1 GTSNPN and CDR2 SVGIG (reference sequence). This CDR3 is built from 15 residues. CDR3 sequence: CAWSWGRDGNQPQHF. The CDR3 DNA is TGTGCCTGGAGCTGGGGGCGAGACGGCAATCAGCCCCAGCATTTT.

This chain joins TRBV10-1 and TRBJ2-2; TRBD1 might be the D (5 bases). The CDR3 length is 14 residues. Germline CDR1 reads WNHNN; CDR2 reads SYGVQD (reference sequence). The V gene lost 8 bases and the J gene lost 2 bases, with 12 bases spanning the gap. The CDR3 coding sequence is TGCGCCAGCTTAAGACAGCTAAACACCGGGGAGCTGTTTTTT. It codes for CASLRQLNTGELFF.

V is TRBV4-3 and J is TRBJ1-2, with D uncertain. V was pared by 4 bases and J by 4 bases, with 7 bases between. The CDR3 has 12 amino acids. The germline gives CDR1 LGHNA, CDR2 YSLEER. This CDR3 reads CASSLRGYGYTF. DNA for the CDR3: TGCGCCAGCAGCCTCCGAGGCTATGGCTACACCTTC.

This chain links TRBV19 with TRBJ1-1; D is unresolved. V lost 6 bases and J 11 bases, leaving 19 bases between the germline ends. The CDR3 sequence is 13 residues long. CDR1 LNHDA and CDR2 SQIVND come from the germline V gene (reference sequence). The CDR3 sequence is CASRQRPSGEAFF. CDR3 DNA: TGTGCCAGTAGACAAAGACCCAGCGGGGAGGCTTTCTTT.

This chain joins TRBV4-1 and TRBJ2-7; 7 bases agree with TRBD2. Per germline, CDR1 MGHRA and CDR2 YSYEKL. This CDR3 is 15 amino acids long. After removal of 4 bases from V and 4 bases from J, the junction contained 10 bases not matched to a gene. The CDR3 DNA is TGCGCCAGCAGCCGAGAACCGAGCGGGGTTTACGAGCAGTACTTC. It specifies CASSREPSGVYEQYF.

This chain uses TRBV5-1 with TRBJ2-3, with D perhaps matching TRBD1 (6 bases). V lost 5 bases and J 2 bases, leaving 15 bases between the germline ends. There are 15 residues in the CDR3. Looked up from germline, CDR1 is SGHRS and CDR2 is YFSETQ. CDR3 region: CASRWDTGTTDTQYF. CDR3 nucleotides: TGCGCCAGCAGATGGGACACGGGAACCACAGATACGCAGTATTTT.

V gene TRBV19 combines with J gene TRBJ1-6; a weak D match, TRBD1 (5 bases). This CDR3 comprises 14 residues. Trimming removed 6 bases from V and 8 bases from J, with 14 bases in between. Germline V gene data show CDR1 as LNHDA and CDR2 as SQIVND (reference sequence). The CDR3 loop reads CASSQARGYSPLHF. Written as DNA, the CDR3 is TGTGCCAGTAGCCAAGCTAGGGGATATTCACCCCTCCACTTT.

This chain uses TRBV7-2 with TRBJ2-4; 8 bases match TRBD1. Trimming removed 4 bases from V and 1 base from J; junction bases left unmatched: 6. The CDR3 covers 16 residues. Germline-derived CDR1 and CDR2 are SGHTA and FQGNSA. The CDR3: CASSSGRQGAKNIQYF. DNA of the CDR3: TGTGCCAGCAGCTCCGGTCGACAGGGGGCCAAAAACATTCAGTACTTC.

The chain is built from TRBV12-5 and TRBJ1-3; D may be TRBD1 (5 bases). CDR1 is LGHNT, CDR2 FRNRAP, per germline. This CDR3 has 14 amino acids. Trimming cost V 4 bases and J 4 bases, with 11 bases left between them. The CDR3 DNA reads TGTGCTAGTGGTTCCCGGGGGAGGGGAAACACCATATATTTT. It encodes CASGSRGRGNTIYF.

The CDR3 loop is CASSFFGRATGDTGELFF. CDR3 DNA: TGTGCCAGCAGCTTTTTTGGCAGGGCCACAGGAGACACCGGGGAGCTGTTTTTT. The rearrangement uses TRBV7-2 and TRBJ2-2, with D possibly TRBD1 on 5 matching bases. CDR1 SGHTA and CDR2 FQGNSA come from the germline V gene. The length of the CDR3 is 18 residues. V was shortened by 3 bases and J by 3 bases, with 20 bases between the two germline ends. The complete variable domain, with remaining parts taken from reference TRBV7-2 and TRBJ2-2, reads GAGVSQSPSNKVTEKGKDVELRCDPISGHTALYWYRQSLGQGLEFLIYFQGNSAPDKSGLPSDRFSAERTGGSVSTLTIQRTQQEDSAVYLCASSFFGRATGDTGELFFGEGSRLTVL.

V is TRBV5-6 and J is TRBJ2-7, with TRBD2 matching over 14 bases. Germline CDR1 reads SGHDT; CDR2 reads YYEEEE. Unmatched junction bases numbered 10, after V lost 4 bases and J lost 4 bases. The CDR3 runs 17 residues. As DNA, the CDR3 is TGTGCCAGCAGCGCACCGGGACTAGCGGGGGCGACTTACGAGCAGTACTTC. Translating it yields CASSAPGLAGATYEQYF.